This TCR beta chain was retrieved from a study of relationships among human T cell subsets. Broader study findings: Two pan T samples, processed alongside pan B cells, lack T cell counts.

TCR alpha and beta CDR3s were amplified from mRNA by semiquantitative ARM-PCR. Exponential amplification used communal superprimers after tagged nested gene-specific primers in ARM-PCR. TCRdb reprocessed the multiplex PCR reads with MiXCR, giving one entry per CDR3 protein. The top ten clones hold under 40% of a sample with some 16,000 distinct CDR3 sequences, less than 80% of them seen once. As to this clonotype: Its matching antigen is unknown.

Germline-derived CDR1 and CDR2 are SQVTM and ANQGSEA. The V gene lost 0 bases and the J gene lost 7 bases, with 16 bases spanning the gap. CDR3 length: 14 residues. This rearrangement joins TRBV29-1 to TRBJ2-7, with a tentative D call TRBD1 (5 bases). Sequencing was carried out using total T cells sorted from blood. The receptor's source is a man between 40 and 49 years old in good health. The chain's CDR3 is CSVEDQGPRGEQYF. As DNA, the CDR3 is TGCAGCGTTGAAGATCAGGGTCCCCGAGGAGAGCAGTACTTC.